The 2 T cell receptor beta chains in this list originate from one sample, sequenced in a study of blood T cell repertoires in COVID-19. Generated by immunoSEQ multiplex PCR, the TCRdb table keeps only in-frame clones and is missing some. The data show more than 60,000 clones, with over 75% seen just once and 43% held by the top ten. The sequenced sample consisted of peripheral blood. The receptors here all came from an older woman with COVID-19, enrolled during active disease.

This rearrangement joins TRBV7-2 to TRBJ1-1; D is perhaps TRBD1 (6 bases). CDR1 and CDR2 from the germline V gene are SGHTA and FQGNSA. The ends were cut back, 0 bases at V and 1 base at J, with 6 bases in the middle. CDR3 size: 14 residues. The CDR3 region is CASSLAGQNTEAFF. Here the CDR3 DNA reads TGTGCCAGCAGCTTAGCGGGACAGAACACTGAAGCTTTCTTT.

V usage is TRBV7-2 and J usage is TRBJ2-5, with 7 positions matching TRBD2. V lost 3 bases to trimming and J lost 5 bases; unmatched junction nucleotides: 12. Germline lookup yields CDR1 SGHTA and CDR2 FQGNSA. The CDR3 has 16 residues. The DNA of the CDR3 is TGTGCCAGCAGCTTGGGGGGGTCGTTTTTCCAGGAGACCCAGTACTTC. Its translation is CASSLGGSFFQETQYF.